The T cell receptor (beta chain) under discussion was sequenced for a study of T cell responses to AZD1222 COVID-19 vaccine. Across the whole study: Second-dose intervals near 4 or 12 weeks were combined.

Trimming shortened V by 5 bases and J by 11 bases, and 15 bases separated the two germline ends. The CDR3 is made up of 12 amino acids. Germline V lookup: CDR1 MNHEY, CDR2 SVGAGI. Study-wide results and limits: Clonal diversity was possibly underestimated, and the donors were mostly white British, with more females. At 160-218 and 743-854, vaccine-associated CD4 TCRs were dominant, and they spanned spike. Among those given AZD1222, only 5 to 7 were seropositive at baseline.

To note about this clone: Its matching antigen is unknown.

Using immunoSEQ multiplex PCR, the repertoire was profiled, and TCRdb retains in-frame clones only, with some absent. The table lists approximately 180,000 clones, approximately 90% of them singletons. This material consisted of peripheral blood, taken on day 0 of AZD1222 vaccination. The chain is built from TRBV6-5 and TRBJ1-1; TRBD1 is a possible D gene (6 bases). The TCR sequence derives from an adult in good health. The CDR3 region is CASSKIGTTAFF. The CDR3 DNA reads TGTGCCAGCAGTAAAATAGGGACAACGGCTTTCTTT.